Listed below are T cell receptor beta chains from one sample, sequenced in a study of blood T cells in healthy people across ages. MiXCR, applied by TCRdb to the 5' RACE reads, yields one record per CDR3 protein. This sample yields approximately 2,000,000 distinct CDR3 sequences, of which roughly two fifths are seen a single time; 23% belongs to the top ten. Material: blood. The receptors were sampled from a human donor in good health. Each CDR3 is given with its conserved first and last residue. Each record gives: J gene, clone size, D gene, V gene, CDR3 DNA, CDR3 protein. A D gene is named only where the DNA matches it firmly. Clone size, where shown, is once, few, many, or a class for clones that have expanded.

TRBJ1-1,few,NA,TRBV7-3,TGTGCCAGCAGCCCCAGCTCAGCGCGGAACACTGAAGCTTTCTTT,CASSPSSARNTEAFF
TRBJ2-6,once,NA,TRBV7-6,TGTGCCAGCAGCTTCGATCCGGGACCCACTGGGGCCAACGTCCTGACTTTC,CASSFDPGPTGANVLTF
TRBJ2-5,NA,NA,TRBV27,TGTGCCAGCAGTTTGACCCCATTCGCAGGGACCCAGTACTTC,CASSLTPFAGTQYF
TRBJ2-3,NA,TRBD2,TRBV10-3,TGTGCCATCAGTGAAGCGGGGGGGCTAGTAGATACGCAGTATTTT,CAISEAGGLVDTQYF
TRBJ2-5,NA,TRBD1,TRBV7-2,TGTGCCAGTTCACAGGGGTGGGAAGAGACCCAGTACTTC,CASSQGWEETQYF
TRBJ2-7,few,NA,TRBV28,TGTGCCAGCAGTTGGGGGGATCAGGGGGGGTTCTACGAGCAGTACTTC,CASSWGDQGGFYEQYF
TRBJ2-7,NA,TRBD2,TRBV7-3,TGTGCCAGCAGCTTAACCGGCGGGGGGGGCCCTTACGAGCAGTACTTC,CASSLTGGGGPYEQYF
TRBJ2-1,NA,NA,TRBV18,TGTGCCAGCTCACCACCGTCGGCGAGCTCCTACAATGAGCAGTTCTTC,CASSPPSASSYNEQFF
TRBJ1-5,NA,NA,TRBV20-1,TGCAGTGCTAGAGATGGATTCGGACAGTACAATCAGCCCCAGCATTTT,CSARDGFGQYNQPQHF
TRBJ1-2,few,NA,TRBV10-3,TGTGCCATCGGCCCCGTGGAGCCCCAATATGGCTACACCTTC,CAIGPVEPQYGYTF
TRBJ2-7,NA,TRBD2,TRBV5-1,TGCGCCAGCAGCTCTGGACTAGCGGGCGAAGAGCAGTACTTC,CASSSGLAGEEQYF
TRBJ1-2,NA,NA,TRBV7-9,TGTGCCAGCAGCTTTTATCCCCAGGCGGCTATGGAGAATGGCTACACCTTC,CASSFYPQAAMENGYTF